A selection of T cell receptor beta chains follows, all from one sample in a study of Ad26.COV2.S vaccination and SARS-CoV-2 variants. Measured with immunoSEQ multiplex PCR; TCRdb has only the in-frame clones, and not every one. This sample yields about 350,000 clones, of which 86% are seen a single time; about 10% belongs to the top ten. The sequencing here drew on peripheral blood, taken in a trial of Ad26.COV2.S vaccine versus placebo. The source is a person aged 18-60 years who received the Ad26.COV2.S COVID-19 vaccine or a placebo. Each CDR3 is given with its conserved first and last residue. A D gene is named only where the DNA matches it firmly. Expanded clones get a size class; other rows say once, few or many, or leave the size out.

v_call	cdr3_length	d_call	clone_size	j_call	cdr3_aa	cdr3_nt
TRBV14	13	TRBD1	-	TRBJ1-2	CASSQYRGYGYTF	TGTGCCAGCAGCCAGTACAGGGGCTATGGCTACACCTTC
TRBV5-1	16	-	-	TRBJ2-1	CASSLVGGSSYNEQFF	TGCGCCAGCAGCTTGGTGGGGGGATCCTCCTACAATGAGCAGTTCTTC
TRBV5-1	16	TRBD2	-	TRBJ2-7	CASSLGLASIAYEQYF	TGCGCCAGCAGCCTGGGACTAGCGTCAATTGCCTACGAGCAGTACTTC
TRBV20-1	10	-	-	TRBJ1-1	CNSGDTEAFF	TGCAACAGTGGAGACACTGAAGCTTTCTTT
TRBV18	14	-	once	TRBJ1-5	CASSGGFTNQPQHF	TGTGCCAGCTCAGGGGGGTTTACAAATCAGCCCCAGCATTTT
TRBV3-1/TRBV3-2	12	-	-	TRBJ1-3	CASSLNRDTIYF	TGTGCCAGCAGCCTTAATAGGGACACCATATATTTT
TRBV11-2	16	TRBD1	-	TRBJ2-7	CASSLGGSGQADEQYF	TGTGCCAGCAGCTTAGGGGGGTCGGGACAGGCCGACGAGCAGTACTTC
TRBV9	14	-	few	TRBJ1-1	CASSPWGIGTEAFF	TGTGCCAGCAGCCCCTGGGGGATCGGGACTGAAGCTTTCTTT
TRBV30	14	TRBD1	-	TRBJ2-1	CAWGPGTGYDEQFF	TGTGCCTGGGGCCCCGGGACAGGGTACGATGAGCAGTTCTTC
TRBV13	16	TRBD1	-	TRBJ2-1	CASSSSDRGLLNEQFF	TGTGCCAGCAGCTCTTCTGACAGGGGGCTTCTTAATGAGCAGTTCTTC
TRBV7-6	17	TRBD2	-	TRBJ2-5	CASSLGRTSFVGETQYF	TGTGCCAGCAGCTTAGGCCGGACTAGCTTTGTGGGGGAGACCCAGTACTTC
TRBV28	13	-	-	TRBJ2-7	CASRSPGYYEQYF	TGTGCCAGCAGATCTCCGGGTTACTACGAGCAGTACTTC
TRBV7-9	13	-	-	TRBJ2-2	CASSAPNTGELFF	TGTGCCAGCAGCGCCCCGAACACCGGGGAGCTGTTTTTT
TRBV12-5	18	TRBD1	-	TRBJ2-2	CASGLVGSGQGATGELFF	TGTGCTAGTGGTTTGGTGGGGAGCGGACAGGGGGCCACCGGGGAGCTGTTTTTT
TRBV5-1	16	TRBD1	-	TRBJ1-1	CASSLAGTGMNTEAFF	TGCGCCAGCAGCTTGGCCGGGACAGGGATGAACACTGAAGCTTTCTTT
TRBV28	16	-	-	TRBJ1-1	CASSSGGAGVDTEAFF	TGTGCCAGCAGTTCGGGGGGAGCCGGGGTGGACACTGAAGCTTTCTTT
TRBV10-3	15	TRBD1	-	TRBJ1-4	CAISESGGAGEKLFF	TGTGCCATCAGTGAGTCAGGGGGCGCGGGAGAAAAACTGTTTTTT
TRBV11-2	14	TRBD1	-	TRBJ2-2	CASSWDRNTGELFF	TGTGCCAGCAGCTGGGACAGGAACACCGGGGAGCTGTTTTTT
TRBV19	15	-	-	TRBJ1-4	CASSLQAPASEKLFF	TGTGCCAGTAGTCTCCAGGCCCCCGCGAGTGAAAAACTGTTTTTT
TRBV10-2	14	-	-	TRBJ2-7	CASSSGTWDYEQYF	TGCGCCAGCAGCTCCGGGACTTGGGACTACGAGCAGTACTTC
TRBV19	12	-	-	TRBJ1-2	CASSQDNYGYTF	TGTGCCAGTAGCCAGGATAACTATGGCTACACCTTC
TRBV30	13	-	-	TRBJ2-7	CAWSVGHSYEQYF	TGTGCCTGGAGTGTTGGGCACTCCTACGAGCAGTACTTC
TRBV29-1	14	-	many	TRBJ1-5	CSVFPAGSNQPQHF	TGCAGCGTTTTCCCTGCAGGTAGCAATCAGCCCCAGCATTTT
TRBV28	10	-	once	TRBJ1-2	CASTGVGYTF	TGTGCCAGCACGGGGGTAGGCTACACCTTC
TRBV6-2/TRBV6-3	13	TRBD1	-	TRBJ1-5	CASSRGLNQPQHF	TGTGCCAGCAGTAGGGGGCTGAATCAGCCCCAGCATTTT
TRBV19	14	TRBD1	-	TRBJ1-1	CASRRTGANTEAFF	TGTGCCAGTAGGCGGACAGGGGCGAACACTGAAGCTTTCTTT
TRBV9	15	-	-	TRBJ2-7	CASSAAGLGPYEQYF	TGTGCCAGCAGCGCCGCGGGACTGGGACCATACGAGCAGTACTTC
TRBV9	13	-	-	TRBJ1-2	CASSVGLPYGYTF	TGTGCCAGCAGCGTAGGGCTCCCCTATGGCTACACCTTC
TRBV5-5	14	TRBD1	-	TRBJ1-4	CASSFTGGYEKLFF	TGTGCCAGCAGTTTTACAGGGGGTTATGAAAAACTGTTTTTT
TRBV5-6	15	-	-	TRBJ2-3	CASSLPGAGTDTQYF	TGTGCCAGCAGCTTGCCGGGGGCAGGCACAGATACGCAGTATTTT
TRBV19	14	TRBD1	once	TRBJ2-7	CASSEQTGSYEQYF	TGTGCCAGTAGCGAGCAGACAGGGTCCTACGAGCAGTACTTC
TRBV29-1	13	-	-	TRBJ2-1	CSVVGQGYNEQFF	TGCAGCGTTGTAGGGCAGGGGTACAATGAGCAGTTCTTC
TRBV18	18	-	-	TRBJ2-5	CASSRTPSPTPLQETQYF	TGTGCCAGCTCACGCACCCCCAGTCCTACACCCCTACAAGAGACCCAGTACTTC
TRBV9	14	-	-	TRBJ2-2	CASSPERGTGELFF	TGTGCCAGCAGTCCAGAAAGGGGCACCGGGGAGCTGTTTTTT
TRBV3-1/TRBV3-2	15	TRBD1	-	TRBJ2-7	CASSHAGTGAYEQYF	TGTGCCAGCAGCCACGCCGGGACAGGGGCCTACGAGCAGTACTTC
TRBV4-2	16	-	once	TRBJ1-4	CASSPLTGGREEKLFF	TGTGCCAGCAGCCCCTTAACGGGGGGGCGCGAAGAAAAACTGTTTTTT
TRBV5-4	15	TRBD2	once	TRBJ2-5	CASSREDFLGLTQYF	TGTGCCAGCAGCCGGGAGGATTTCCTAGGTCTGACCCAGTACTTC
TRBV2	16	TRBD2	large	TRBJ2-1	CASSETPGEGKNEQFF	TGTGCCAGCAGTGAAACCCCCGGGGAGGGTAAGAATGAGCAGTTCTTC
TRBV28	14	-	few	TRBJ1-1	CASSSTGTGGEAFF	TGTGCCAGCAGCTCCACCGGGACGGGGGGTGAAGCTTTCTTT
TRBV5-1	16	TRBD1	-	TRBJ2-2	CASSFLGTVNTGELFF	TGCGCCAGCAGCTTCTTAGGGACAGTGAACACCGGGGAGCTGTTTTTT
TRBV28	12	-	-	TRBJ1-2	CANSDNNYGYTF	TGTGCCAACTCGGACAACAACTATGGCTACACCTTC
TRBV28	14	-	-	TRBJ1-4	CARGAHIIDEKLFF	TGTGCCAGAGGGGCGCATATAATTGATGAAAAACTGTTTTTT
TRBV7-2	16	TRBD1	-	TRBJ2-7	CASSLDFRTGLHEQYF	TGTGCCAGCAGCTTAGATTTCCGGACAGGGCTCCACGAGCAGTACTTC
TRBV7-9	12	-	-	TRBJ2-7	CASSLRDPEQYF	TGTGCCAGCAGCCTCCGGGACCCCGAGCAGTACTTC
TRBV9	14	-	-	TRBJ2-2	CASSVGQGGGELFF	TGTGCCAGCAGCGTAGGACAAGGCGGCGGGGAGCTGTTTTTT
TRBV10-3	15	TRBD1	-	TRBJ1-2	CAISESTGPNYGYTF	TGTGCCATCAGTGAGTCGACAGGGCCAAACTATGGCTACACCTTC
TRBV7-9	11	-	-	TRBJ1-2	CASTGLEGYTF	TGTGCCAGCACGGGTCTTGAAGGCTACACCTTC
TRBV5-4	13	-	-	TRBJ2-7	CASSSGISYEQYF	TGTGCCAGCAGCTCAGGGATTAGCTACGAGCAGTACTTC
TRBV9	15	TRBD1	-	TRBJ2-3	CASSARDRDTDTQYF	TGTGCCAGCAGCGCCCGGGACAGAGACACAGATACGCAGTATTTT